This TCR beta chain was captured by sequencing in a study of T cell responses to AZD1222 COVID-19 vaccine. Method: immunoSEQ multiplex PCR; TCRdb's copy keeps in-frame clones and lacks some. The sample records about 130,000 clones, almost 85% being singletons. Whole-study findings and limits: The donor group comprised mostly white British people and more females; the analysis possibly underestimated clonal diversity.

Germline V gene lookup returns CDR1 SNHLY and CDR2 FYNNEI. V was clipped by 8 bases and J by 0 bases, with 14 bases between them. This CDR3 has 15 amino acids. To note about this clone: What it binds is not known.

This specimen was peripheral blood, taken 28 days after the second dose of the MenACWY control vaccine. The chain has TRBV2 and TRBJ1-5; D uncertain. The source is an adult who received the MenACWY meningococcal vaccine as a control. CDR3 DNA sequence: TGTGCCAGCCGGAAGGGAGGAATTAGCAATCAGCCCCAGCATTTT. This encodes CASRKGGISNQPQHF.